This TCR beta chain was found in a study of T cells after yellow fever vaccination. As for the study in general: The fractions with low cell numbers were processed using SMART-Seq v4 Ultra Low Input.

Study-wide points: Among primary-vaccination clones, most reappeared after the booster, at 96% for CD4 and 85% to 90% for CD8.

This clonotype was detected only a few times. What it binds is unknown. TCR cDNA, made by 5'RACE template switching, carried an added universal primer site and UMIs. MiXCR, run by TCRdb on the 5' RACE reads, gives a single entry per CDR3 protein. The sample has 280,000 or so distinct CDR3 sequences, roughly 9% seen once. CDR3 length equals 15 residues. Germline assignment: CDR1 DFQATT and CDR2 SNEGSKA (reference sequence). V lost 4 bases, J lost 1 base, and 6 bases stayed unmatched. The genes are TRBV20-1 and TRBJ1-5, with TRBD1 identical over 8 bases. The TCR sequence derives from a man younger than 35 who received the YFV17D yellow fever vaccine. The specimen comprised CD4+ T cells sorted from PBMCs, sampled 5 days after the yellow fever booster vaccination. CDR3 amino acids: CSATDRGGSNQPQHF. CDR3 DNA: TGCAGTGCTACCGACAGGGGCGGCAGCAATCAGCCCCAGCATTTT.